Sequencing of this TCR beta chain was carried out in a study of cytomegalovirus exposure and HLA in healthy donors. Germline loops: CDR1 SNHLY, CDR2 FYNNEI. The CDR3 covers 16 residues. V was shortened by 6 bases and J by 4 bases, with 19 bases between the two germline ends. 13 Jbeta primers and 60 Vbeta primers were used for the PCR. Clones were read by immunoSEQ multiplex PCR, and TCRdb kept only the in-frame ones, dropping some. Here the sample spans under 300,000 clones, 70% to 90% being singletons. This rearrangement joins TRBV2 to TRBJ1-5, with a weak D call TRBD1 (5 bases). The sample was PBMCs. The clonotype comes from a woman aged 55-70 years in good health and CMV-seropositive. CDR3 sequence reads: CASRARGAEGNQPQHF. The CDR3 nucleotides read TGTGCCAGCAGAGCCCGTGGGGCGGAGGGGAATCAGCCCCAGCATTTT.